The T cell receptor beta chain under discussion was sequenced for a study of T cells in Graves' hyperthyroidism and ophthalmopathy. Germline V gene sequence: CDR1 LNHDA, CDR2 SQIVND (reference sequence). The V gene lost 3 bases and the J gene lost 0 bases, with 12 bases spanning the gap. The CDR3 totals 16 residues. Clinical symptoms, serum thyroxine and TRAb, thyroid ultrasound and orbital computed tomography together formed the diagnostic basis. From RNA transcripts, TCR beta CDR3 regions were amplified. RT-PCR in the first round (using the HTBI primer set) targeted the TCR CDR3. TCRdb analysed the multiplex PCR reads with MiXCR anew, one entry per CDR3 protein. The sample records approximately 700,000 distinct CDR3 sequences, about 45% being singletons.

The source material was peripheral blood or thyroid tissue (not recorded which). The gene calls are TRBV19 and TRBJ1-5; tentatively, D is TRBD1 (6 bases). The receptor's source is an adult man with Graves' disease, either hyperthyroidism or ophthalmopathy (not recorded which). The CDR3 loop reads CASSITGTSSNQPQHF. CDR3 nucleotide sequence: TGTGCCAGTAGTATTACAGGGACTAGTAGCAATCAGCCCCAGCATTTT.